The entry below describes one T cell receptor beta chain. Its target is unknown. This entry comes from a study of cytotoxic CD8 clonotypes in ibrutinib-treated CLL. Findings and caveats of the study: Once treatment began, public clonotypes, which were uncommon, contracted or stayed stable.

Generated by immunoSEQ multiplex PCR, the TCRdb table keeps only in-frame clones and is missing some. The repertoire holds roughly 160,000 clones, with about 80% as singletons. Germline V gene data show CDR1 as SQVTM and CDR2 as ANQGSEA. This CDR3 contains 14 residues. The sample consisted of PBMCs, taken after 24 months of ibrutinib treatment. The chain joins TRBV29-1 to TRBJ2-3; the match to TRBD2 covers 7 bases. The sequence was collected from a human donor with chronic lymphocytic leukemia. The CDR3 region is CTAGVAGEADTQYF. The CDR3 nucleotides are TGCACCGCCGGGGTGGCGGGAGAAGCAGATACGCAGTATTTT.